The sequence of this T cell receptor beta chain was determined in a study of cytomegalovirus exposure and HLA in healthy donors (dated by TCRdb to 2016 to 2017). With regard to the full study: An earlier analysis of approximately 640 of the donors reported about 250 Gb of sequence data and roughly 110 million unique TCR beta sequences from around 200 million T cells. An early release that covered roughly 600 HLA-typed donors contained approximately 300 gigabases of sequencing data and around 85 million unique TCR sequences. Of the 398 genotyped donors, 75% to 85% were placed in the genetic ancestry cluster associated with self-reported Caucasian donors. The aim of the study was to test whether cataloging public T cell receptors could identify signatures of past pathogen exposure. The study used immunosequencing to profile the T cell repertoires of several hundred subjects and linked those repertoires to cytomegalovirus serostatus. A separate validation cohort of over 95 different subjects was used in addition to the roughly 720-subject first cohort. The study combined high-throughput TCR immunosequencing, statistical association of individual TCRs with disease status, and machine learning to predict cytomegalovirus infection status. A later analysis re-analyzed previously published TCR beta repertoires from about 600 donors and added high-resolution HLA genotyping to study TCR occurrence patterns. In the later analysis, no new phenotypic data were used to find candidate immune exposures; instead, reliance was placed on TCR beta sequences and their occurrence across donors. An earlier analysis of a few hundred of the donors applied high-throughput TCR beta sequencing to assess whether each TCR beta V gene segment acted as functional or pseudogenic. Donor age, sex, ethnicity and CMV serostatus were compiled together with the repertoire data. Genome-wide SNP genotypes for about 55% of the roughly 670 donors were used in a later genetic analysis, which treated that subset as a discovery cohort. Every discovery cohort repertoire had been produced on one sequencing platform. Both class I and class II loci were covered by HLA typing, at four-digit resolution. The number of typed donors differed by locus: about 629-630 for A, B, C, DRB1 and DQB1; 500 to 550 for DQA1; approximately 600 for DPA1; and about 450 for DPB1. Several DR-DQ haplotypes were handled as single units for association and clustering because linkage in the cohort was strong. Among roughly 400 genotyped donors of the cohort, an average of around 220,000 unique TCR beta nucleotide sequences was sequenced per donor, of which roughly 18% were non-productive. Paper-wide results and their limitations: The cohort was sequenced for TCR beta chains only, and without alpha or paired-chain data the features that could be detected were limited. In vitro tests confirmed that three of the cytomegalovirus-associated TCR beta chains recognize cytomegalovirus antigens. In a later analysis, most CMV-associated TCR beta chains were found to appear HLA-restricted, with HLA associations seemingly driven largely by CMV exposure. Some IMGT-functional V segments, including TRBV6-2 and TRBV6-3, could not be told apart with the 87-base-pair reads, so those segments were excluded. Several of the top co-occurrence clusters appeared to be linked to parvovirus B19, influenza, CMV and Epstein-Barr virus, according to a later analysis. A cluster of highly shared sequence variants was judged likely to be a technical artifact of the sequencing pipeline. It was suggested by the authors that the approach could potentially be generalized to other disease states and immunological phenotypes. Because HLA typing was unavailable for some donors at each locus, only the typed subset was used in association tests. Sequencing depth was assumed to be roughly uniform across donors in the presence/absence analyses, though that assumption may not hold. Specific HLA alleles were associated with roughly 17,000 TCR beta sequences at a false discovery rate of 0.05 in a later analysis. The classifier was reported to diagnose cytomegalovirus status with high specificity and sensitivity in both the original and validation cohorts. In a later genetic analysis, a missense DCLRE1C variant was associated with V-gene and J-gene trimming of TCR beta chains, and the association was replicated in an independent cohort. In the study, around 150 TCR beta chains were listed as associated with cytomegalovirus. Across donors, most TCR sequences were observed very rarely, whereas some public TCRs were present in many individuals. Compared with equally common non-associated chains, HLA-associated TCR beta chains in a later analysis were more clonally expanded and had lower generation probabilities. In a later genetic analysis, fewer N-insertions in productive TCRs were reported among donors in an Asian-associated ancestry cluster than the roughly 670-donor mean. For the cohort, immune exposure information was limited to CMV serostatus. Linkage disequilibrium might explain the correlated functional status among segregating V segments, but an unknown experimental factor could not be ruled out. Strong co-occurrence of HLA alleles, especially DR and DQ, made assigning TCR associations to individual alleles difficult. In an earlier analysis of under 600 of the donors, most TCR beta V segments were observed in productive rearrangements about 87% or about 30% of the time, broadly matching IMGT annotations. In a later analysis, TCR association rates were found to vary across HLA loci, with the most associated TCRs seen for DRB1 alleles and the fewest for HLA-C alleles. Because counts were too low, roughly 18 rarely observed V segments, including chromosome 9 orphons, were left out of the earlier analysis of about 500 of the donors. A further reported finding was that TCR beta sequences accurately predicted the HLA-A and HLA-B alleles for most subjects in the first cohort.

The CDR3, cysteine through phenylalanine, is 15 amino acids long. The sequence is cut down to CDR3 DNA, 45 bases in frame from base 1. Sequences SGDLS (CDR1) and YYNGEE (CDR2) are obtained from the germline V gene. Compared with germline, V lacks 3 bases and J lacks 3 bases; bases without a gene match: 7. The cohort was made up of roughly 670 healthy bone marrow donors. Cohort members were all nominally healthy when sampled, although unrecorded immune exposures were likely present. The donor tested CMV seropositive, placing the donor among the roughly 300 seropositive members of the cohort. A peripheral blood sample was provided by each donor, and peripheral blood mononuclear cells were used for TCR beta sequencing. Genomic DNA extraction from the blood cell samples was performed with the Qiagen DNeasy Blood Extraction Kit. This clone was seen a few times. Its antigen target is currently unknown. No base qualities exist here, and no much larger clone lies one base off it.

Library prep was done by the immunoSEQ multiplex PCR assay. A mixture of 60 forward primers for TCR Vbeta segments and 13 reverse primers for TCR Jbeta segments was used in the multiplex PCR. The CDR3 region of rearranged TCR beta genes was amplified from genomic DNA by a multiplex PCR assay. The Illumina HiSeq System was used to sequence the amplified TCR beta libraries as 87-base-pair reads. The source study handled its data this way. Across the 700 or so repertoires, a later analysis counted 80 million or so unique TCR beta chains, roughly 11 million of which were shared by at least two donors. Raw reads were error-corrected and collapsed into unique sequences with a nearest-neighbor algorithm that merged closely related sequences to remove PCR and sequencing errors. To assign V, D and J gene segments, CDR3 sequences were aligned to IMGT reference sequences. For a sequence to be retained, at least a six-nucleotide match to both a V gene segment and a J gene segment was required. A rearrangement counted as productive if the CDR3 had no stop codons and remained in frame with V and J, and every other rearrangement counted as non-productive. CDR3 was defined by IMGT convention, running from the second conserved V-encoded cysteine to the conserved J-encoded phenylalanine. In an earlier analysis of around 640 of the donors, sequences lacking an unambiguous match to a single V gene segment were excluded. An earlier analysis of fewer than 750 of the donors called V segments functional above 56.7% productive rearrangements and segregating when the between-donor standard deviation exceeded 5%. A statistical classification framework was built for diagnosing cytomegalovirus status from the catalog of TCR beta chain sequences. A later analysis assigned V and J genes by comparing TCR nucleotide sequences with IMGT/GENE-DB human TR gene sequences. A later analysis assigned CDR3 sequences and most-parsimonious VDJ recombination scenarios with the TCRdist pipeline. A later analysis defined each TCR beta chain by its CDR3 amino acid sequence plus V-gene family, and excluded reads lacking a unique V-gene family. To address suspected cross-contamination and a sequencing artifact, a later analysis removed under 600 highly shared, low-generation-probability nucleotide sequences. For each public chain, a later analysis derived a clonal expansion index from normalized ranks of inferred template counts within each repertoire. In a later analysis, generation probabilities were computed with a VDJ recombination model fitted to out-of-frame rearrangements, and the resulting probabilities were checked against IGoR. Hypergeometric tests were used in a later analysis to score TCR-TCR, TCR-HLA and TCR-CMV co-occurrence, with a repertoire-size bias correction applied to the TCR pairs. False discovery rates were estimated in a later analysis by permuting HLA or CMV assignments 20 times. In a later analysis, co-occurring TCRs were grouped with DBSCAN, and TCRdist sequence similarity was added when clustering was performed within HLA-allele-positive subsets. Repertoires with fewer than 30,000 or more than 120,000 public chains, plus five repertoires with anomalous nucleotide sharing, were excluded from co-occurrence clustering. Not all clones reach the TCRdb copy of this immuneACCESS table, which keeps in-frame sequences only. Checked studies attribute under half of the gap to unresolved V genes and leave the rest unexplained. Clone size and V and J calls were adopted from that table, with D and trimming inferred from the DNA. The sample table contains 170,000 or so clones; only one count was recorded for about three quarters of them. In total, the top ten clones hold 3.5% to 4.5% of the sample.

Here the chain combines TRBV9 and TRBJ2-5; 8 bases in the junction line up with TRBD2. Sample: PBMCs. The TCR comes from an older woman in good health and CMV-seropositive. CDR3 reads: CASSASGGSKETQYF. In nucleotide form, the sequence is TGTGCCAGCAGCGCGAGCGGGGGATCAAAAGAGACCCAGTACTTC.